The rows below give T cell receptor beta chains drawn from one sample of a study of blood T cell repertoires in COVID-19. Profiled with immunoSEQ multiplex PCR; TCRdb holds only in-frame clones, not every one. This table has under 300,000 clones, 86% appearing once. Sequenced: peripheral blood. Receptors originate from a woman aged 25 to 39 with COVID-19, enrolled during active disease. Both conserved end residues are part of each CDR3. D genes are given only for firm matches. Clone size is shown for a subset of rows, as once, few, many or a class of expanded clone.

size	length	V	J	D	CDR3	DNA
.	13	TRBV2	TRBJ1-2	.	CASSDSSNYGYTF	TGTGCCAGCAGTGACTCTTCTAACTATGGCTACACCTTC
.	14	TRBV5-1	TRBJ2-7	.	CASSFWLGPYEQYF	TGCGCCAGCAGCTTTTGGCTGGGGCCCTACGAGCAGTACTTC
.	16	TRBV5-6	TRBJ2-1	TRBD2	CASSFRSSGGAHEQFF	TGTGCCAGCAGCTTTAGGTCTAGCGGGGGGGCCCATGAGCAGTTCTTC
few	14	TRBV9	TRBJ2-3	TRBD2	CASSVTGTSDTQYF	TGTGCCAGCAGCGTCACCGGGACTAGTGATACGCAGTATTTT
once	13	TRBV19	TRBJ2-3	.	CASSIRGSDTQYF	TGTGCCAGTAGTATCCGGGGTAGCGATACGCAGTATTTT
.	14	TRBV7-2	TRBJ2-2	.	CASSLASNTGELFF	TGTGCCAGCAGCTTAGCGTCAAACACCGGGGAGCTGTTTTTT
.	16	TRBV11-2	TRBJ2-6	.	CASSSEGNSGANVLTF	TGTGCCAGCAGCTCGGAGGGTAACTCTGGGGCCAACGTCCTGACTTTC
.	16	TRBV19	TRBJ1-5	.	CASKGDNAYSNQPQHF	TGTGCCAGTAAGGGGGACAATGCTTATAGCAATCAGCCCCAGCATTTT
.	16	TRBV5-5	TRBJ1-6	.	CASSWGGRFFVSPLHF	TGTGCCAGCAGCTGGGGGGGCCGGTTTTTTGTGTCACCCCTCCACTTT
.	14	TRBV27	TRBJ1-5	TRBD1	CASSLSGGHQPQHF	TGTGCCAGCAGTTTATCAGGGGGCCATCAGCCCCAGCATTTT
.	15	TRBV5-6	TRBJ2-7	.	CASSLAGAPPYEQYF	TGTGCCAGCAGCTTGGCAGGGGCTCCCCCCTACGAGCAGTACTTC
.	20	TRBV7-8	TRBJ2-1	TRBD2	CASSLVVGQAGTSVDNEQFF	TGTGCCAGCAGCTTAGTCGTAGGGCAGGCCGGGACTAGCGTGGACAATGAGCAGTTCTTC
.	18	TRBV5-8	TRBJ1-5	.	CASSDGVVGQNSNQPQHF	TGTGCCAGCAGCGATGGGGTGGTCGGACAGAATAGCAATCAGCCCCAGCATTTT
.	13	TRBV4-1	TRBJ1-1	.	CASSQVRITEAFF	TGCGCCAGCAGCCAAGTCAGGATAACTGAAGCTTTCTTT
.	16	TRBV3-1/TRBV3-2	TRBJ2-1	TRBD2	CASSQDARGGWYEQFF	TGTGCCAGCAGCCAAGATGCACGGGGGGGTTGGTATGAGCAGTTCTTC
once	14	TRBV19	TRBJ1-4	.	CASSIDSRHEKLFF	TGTGCCAGTAGTATAGATTCCAGACACGAAAAACTGTTTTTT
.	16	TRBV24-1	TRBJ1-1	.	CATSDLLAWGRPEAFF	TGTGCCACCAGTGATTTGCTTGCCTGGGGGCGCCCTGAAGCTTTCTTT
few	13	TRBV5-1	TRBJ2-2	.	CASSSTGAGELFF	TGCGCCAGCAGCTCAACCGGGGCCGGGGAGCTGTTTTTT
.	9	TRBV5-1	TRBJ1-6	.	CAYNSPLHF	TGCGCCTATAATTCACCCCTCCACTTT
.	15	TRBV2	TRBJ2-7	.	CASDKSAVSSYEQYF	TGTGCCAGCGATAAATCCGCGGTCTCCTCCTACGAGCAGTACTTC
.	15	TRBV5-8	TRBJ2-7	.	CASSLEGLGPYEQYF	TGTGCCAGCAGCTTGGAGGGGTTAGGCCCCTACGAGCAGTACTTC
.	17	TRBV7-9	TRBJ1-5	.	CASSLSTGYYSNQPQHF	TGTGCCAGCAGCTTAAGTACAGGCTACTATAGCAATCAGCCCCAGCATTTT
.	12	TRBV27	TRBJ2-1	.	CASSSLYNEQFF	TGTGCCAGCAGTTCCCTCTACAATGAGCAGTTCTTC
.	14	TRBV3-1/TRBV3-2	TRBJ1-2	.	CASSHGGKGDGYTF	TGTGCCAGCAGCCACGGGGGGAAGGGAGATGGCTACACCTTC
.	15	TRBV5-1	TRBJ1-2	.	CASSLELGLGYGYTF	TGCGCCAGCAGCTTGGAACTTGGGCTGGGCTATGGCTACACCTTC
.	13	TRBV5-5	TRBJ2-5	.	CASSPRGMETQYF	TGTGCCAGCAGCCCTCGGGGGATGGAGACCCAGTACTTC
.	14	TRBV6-4	TRBJ1-2	TRBD1	CASSPGTDPYGYTF	TGTGCCAGCAGCCCTGGGACAGACCCATATGGCTACACCTTC
.	16	TRBV10-2	TRBJ1-2	.	CASSDPYRVGNYGYTF	TGCGCCAGCAGTGACCCCTACAGGGTAGGCAACTATGGCTACACCTTC
few	17	TRBV15	TRBJ1-1	.	CATSRDLGRTGIPEAFF	TGTGCCACCAGCAGAGATCTAGGGCGGACGGGGATCCCTGAAGCTTTCTTT
.	13	TRBV3-1/TRBV3-2	TRBJ1-5	TRBD1	CASSRQGNQPQHF	TGTGCCAGCAGCCGACAGGGAAATCAGCCCCAGCATTTT
.	14	TRBV15	TRBJ1-4	.	CATSRDEDSLIMFF	TGTGCCACCAGCAGAGATGAGGACAGTCTTATAATGTTTTTT
.	14	TRBV5-1	TRBJ2-7	.	CASSLGLENYEQYF	TGCGCCAGCAGCTTGGGACTAGAAAACTACGAGCAGTACTTC
.	12	TRBV7-9	TRBJ2-2	.	CASSSYTGELFF	TGTGCCAGCAGCTCTTATACCGGGGAGCTGTTTTTT
once	15	TRBV28	TRBJ2-5	TRBD1	CASSFKGAFQETQYF	TGTGCCAGCAGTTTTAAGGGGGCTTTTCAAGAGACCCAGTACTTC
.	15	TRBV11-2	TRBJ1-1	TRBD1	CASSFSLTGATEAFF	TGTGCCAGCAGCTTTTCCCTGACAGGGGCCACTGAAGCTTTCTTT
.	14	TRBV2	TRBJ2-7	TRBD1	CASNPQGATYEQYF	TGTGCCAGCAACCCTCAGGGGGCTACCTACGAGCAGTACTTC
once	18	TRBV27	TRBJ2-7	TRBD2	CASSLRMWASGALYEQYF	TGTGCCAGCAGTTTAAGGATGTGGGCTAGCGGGGCGCTCTACGAGCAGTACTTC
.	12	TRBV28	TRBJ1-5	.	CASSTGDQPQHF	TGTGCCAGCTCCACGGGGGATCAGCCCCAGCATTTT
.	15	TRBV27	TRBJ2-2	.	CASSLTDTATGELFF	TGTGCCAGCAGTCTAACCGACACGGCCACCGGGGAGCTGTTTTTT
.	11	TRBV10-1	TRBJ1-2	TRBD1	CASRGQGWRTF	TGCGCCAGCAGGGGACAGGGGTGGCGCACCTTC
.	19	TRBV7-9	TRBJ2-5	.	CASSLCPYAPRTEKETQYF	TGTGCCAGCAGCTTATGCCCGTATGCTCCGAGGACAGAAAAAGAGACCCAGTACTTC